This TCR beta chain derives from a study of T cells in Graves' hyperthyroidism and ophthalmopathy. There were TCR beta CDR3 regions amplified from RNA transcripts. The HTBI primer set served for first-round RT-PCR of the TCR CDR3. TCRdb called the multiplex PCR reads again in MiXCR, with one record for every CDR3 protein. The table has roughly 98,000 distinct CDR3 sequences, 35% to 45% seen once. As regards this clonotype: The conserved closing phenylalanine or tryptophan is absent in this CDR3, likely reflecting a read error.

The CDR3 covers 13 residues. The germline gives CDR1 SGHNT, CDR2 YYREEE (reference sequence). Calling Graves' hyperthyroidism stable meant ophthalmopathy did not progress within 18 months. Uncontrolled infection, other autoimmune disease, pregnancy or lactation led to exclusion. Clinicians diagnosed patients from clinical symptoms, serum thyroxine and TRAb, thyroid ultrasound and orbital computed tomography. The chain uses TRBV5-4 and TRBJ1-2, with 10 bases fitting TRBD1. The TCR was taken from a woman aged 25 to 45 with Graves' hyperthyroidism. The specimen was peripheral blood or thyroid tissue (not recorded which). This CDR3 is CASSDRGRDGYTL. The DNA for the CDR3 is TGTGCGAGCAGTGACAGGGGGCGCGATGGCTACACCCTC.